The 31 T cell receptor beta chains below all came from one sample that was sequenced in a study of naive and memory T cell subsets. The beta constant-region primer was an equimolar mix of two oligonucleotides covering TRBC1 and TRBC2. TCRdb fed the UMI-ligation and nested PCR reads into MiXCR, producing one record per CDR3 protein. Altogether 150,000 or so distinct CDR3 sequences are present, about a sixth being singletons, with the ten largest covering more than 0.13%. Sequencing used naive CD4+ T cells from blood. The receptors come from a human donor in good health.

In this sample, this clonotype turned up a few times. The V call is TRBV27, the J call TRBJ2-7; 12 bases match TRBD2. V was pared by 6 bases and J by 3 bases, with 3 bases of the junction left unmatched. The CDR3 extends over 14 amino acids. Germline CDR1 is MNHEY and CDR2 is SMNVEV (reference sequence). CDR3 coding DNA: TGTGCCAGCAGGACGGGACTAGCGGGCTACGAGCAGTACTTC. Translation gives CASRTGLAGYEQYF.

The chain links TRBV2 to TRBJ2-4; perhaps TRBD1 as D (6 bases). This CDR3 comprises 17 residues. V was clipped by 6 bases and J by 4 bases, with 22 bases between them. Germline CDR1 is SNHLY and CDR2 is FYNNEI. CDR3 in amino acids: CASRDMGAGREKNIQYF. In nucleotides, the CDR3 is TGTGCCAGCAGGGATATGGGGGCGGGCAGGGAAAAAAACATTCAGTACTTC.

J is TRBJ2-3 and V is TRBV20-1; possible D gene TRBD1, 6 bases. The CDR3 is 12 residues long. Germline values: CDR1 DFQATT, CDR2 SNEGSKA (reference sequence). Between the trimmed V and J ends, which lost 7 bases and 3 bases, there was a span of 11 bases. This chain's CDR3 is CSVSQGTDTQYF. Here the CDR3 DNA reads TGCAGTGTCTCACAGGGTACAGATACGCAGTATTTT.

The rearrangement joins TRBV2 to TRBJ2-7; 9 bases are a match to TRBD1. Germline V gene data show CDR1 as SNHLY and CDR2 as FYNNEI. The V segment lost 7 bases and the J segment 13 bases; nucleotides outside the gene matches: 14. This CDR3 comprises 13 residues. CDR3 region: CASTNLPGQGQYF. CDR3 bases: TGTGCCAGCACCAACCTCCCGGGACAGGGTCAATACTTC.

V usage is TRBV7-2 and J usage is TRBJ1-2; unclear D gene. CDR3 length equals 13 residues. V was clipped by 5 bases and J by 4 bases, with 11 bases between them. Germline values: CDR1 SGHTA, CDR2 FQGNSA. The CDR3 region is CASSAPGSYGYTF. The CDR3 nucleotides read TGTGCCAGCAGCGCCCCGGGCAGCTATGGCTACACCTTC.

The CDR3 DNA follows: TGTGCCAGCAGCTTAGGTCCGACCGGTATCGAGCAGTACTTC. It specifies CASSLGPTGIEQYF. This chain connects TRBV7-9 to TRBJ2-7; D call uncertain. The V gene lost 1 base and the J gene lost 6 bases, with 13 bases spanning the gap. The CDR3 is 14 amino acids. Germline loops: CDR1 SEHNR, CDR2 FQNEAQ (reference sequence).

This sequence joins TRBV7-6 and TRBJ2-5; the D is unclear. In germline, CDR1 is SGHVS, CDR2 FNYEAQ. Trimming cost V 1 base and J 5 bases, with 2 bases left between them. The CDR3 is made up of 11 amino acids. The CDR3 sequence: CASSLDETQYF. CDR3 nucleotides: TGTGCCAGCAGCTTAGACGAGACCCAGTACTTC.

DNA for the CDR3: TGCAGCGCCCTGACAGGAGTCTCCTACGAGCAGTACTTC. It is translated as CSALTGVSYEQYF. This chain joins TRBV29-1 and TRBJ2-7; D may be TRBD1 (6 bases). V was shortened by 7 bases and J by 0 bases, with 13 bases between the two germline ends. The CDR3 sequence is 13 residues long. Germline V gene data show CDR1 as SQVTM and CDR2 as ANQGSEA.

This clonotype was detected ten times or more. This CDR3 is CASSQDWGGTAYNYGYTF. The CDR3 DNA is TGTGCCAGCAGCCAAGACTGGGGAGGAACGGCTTACAACTATGGCTACACCTTC. The rearrangement links TRBV3-1 to TRBJ1-2; D ambiguous. This CDR3 spans 18 amino acids. Trimming left V 0 bases short and J 2 bases short, with 19 bases between. CDR1 LGHDT and CDR2 YNNKEL come from the germline V gene (reference sequence).

This clonotype has at least ten counts. The rearrangement joins TRBV20-1 to TRBJ1-5; D remains ambiguous. Trimming removed 3 bases from V and 6 bases from J, with 12 bases in between. This CDR3 is 13 amino acids long. Germline lookup yields CDR1 DFQATT and CDR2 SNEGSKA (reference sequence). The DNA for the CDR3 is TGCAGTGCTAGCCCCGCACGCGCTCAGCCCCAGCATTTT. This encodes CSASPARAQPQHF.

The chain joins TRBV3-1 to TRBJ2-6, with D perhaps matching TRBD1 (6 bases). Germline loops: CDR1 LGHDT, CDR2 YNNKEL (reference sequence). This CDR3 region has 17 residues. V lost 3 bases and J lost 0, with 12 bases in between. The CDR3 here is CASSQLTGISGANVLTF. CDR3 coding DNA: TGTGCCAGCAGCCAGTTAACAGGGATCTCTGGGGCCAACGTCCTGACTTTC.

This clonotype was detected only a few times. The V and J genes are TRBV18 and TRBJ2-1; D unresolved. Germline-derived CDR1 and CDR2 are KGHSH and LQKENI. Trimming removed 6 bases from V and 9 bases from J, with 12 bases in between. The CDR3 covers 12 residues. CDR3 sequence reads: CASSTLVGEQFF. CDR3 DNA: TGTGCCAGCTCTACATTAGTGGGTGAGCAGTTCTTC. The full variable domain, with the rest looked up from reference TRBV18 and TRBJ2-1, is NAGVMQNPRHLVRRRGQEARLRCSPMKGHSHVYWYRQLPEEGLKFMVYLQKENIIDESGMPKERFSAEFPKEGPSILRIQQVVRGDSAAYFCASSTLVGEQFFGPGTRLTVL.

The chain combines TRBV20-1 with TRBJ2-1; 8 bases are a match to TRBD2. Germline values: CDR1 DFQATT, CDR2 SNEGSKA (reference sequence). With 0 bases clipped from V and 7 bases from J, the junction kept 14 bases outside the gene matches. This CDR3 has 17 amino acids. The CDR3 bases are TGCAGTGCTAGAGATATCCCTCGGGAGGGCCTTTGGAATGAGCAGTTCTTC. It encodes CSARDIPREGLWNEQFF.

This clonotype occurred a few times. J is TRBJ1-6 and V is TRBV5-1; D might be TRBD1 (6 bases). Germline V gene data show CDR1 as SGHRS and CDR2 as YFSETQ. This CDR3 is 15 amino acids long. Trimming left V 3 bases short and J 7 bases short, with 14 bases between. The CDR3 is CASSSAGHLNSPLHF. CDR3 nucleotides: TGCGCCAGCAGCTCCGCGGGACACCTCAATTCACCCCTCCACTTT.

J is TRBJ2-3 and V is TRBV5-1; the D is unclear. Germline V gene data show CDR1 as SGHRS and CDR2 as YFSETQ. The V end was cut by 0 bases, the J end by 3 bases, with 14 bases between. The CDR3 is 16 residues long. CDR3 DNA sequence: TGCGCCAGCAGCTTGGCCCCAAGAGTCCGGACAGATACGCAGTATTTT. Its translation is CASSLAPRVRTDTQYF.

This clonotype was picked up a small number of times. This chain connects TRBV29-1 to TRBJ1-1; D is undetermined. The V gene's germline CDR1 is SQVTM and CDR2 ANQGSEA. There are 13 residues in the CDR3. V was clipped by 5 bases and J by 1 base, with 11 bases between them. The CDR3 region is CSVTAQQNTEAFF. The CDR3 DNA reads TGCAGCGTTACGGCACAGCAGAACACTGAAGCTTTCTTT.

This clonotype was seen a handful of times. J is TRBJ2-2 and V is TRBV28; tentative D call: TRBD1 (5 bases). The CDR3 has 17 residues. The ends were cut back, 3 bases at V and 4 bases at J, with 18 bases in the middle. Germline V CDR1 and CDR2: MDHEN, SYDVKM. The CDR3 reads CASSFPWQGVGTGELFF. CDR3 nucleotides: TGTGCCAGCAGTTTTCCGTGGCAGGGCGTGGGCACCGGGGAGCTGTTTTTT.

The V gene is TRBV5-1, the J gene TRBJ2-3, with TRBD1 matching over 10 bases. V was clipped by 3 bases and J by 5 bases; unmatched bases: 3. Germline CDR1 is SGHRS and CDR2 is YFSETQ. The CDR3 is 14 residues long. CDR3 DNA sequence: TGCGCCAGCAGCTCGACAGGGGGCATAGATACGCAGTATTTT. Translating it yields CASSSTGGIDTQYF. The full variable domain, completed using reference TRBV5-1 and TRBJ2-3, is KAGVTQTPRYLIKTRGQQVTLSCSPISGHRSVSWYQQTPGQGLQFLFEYFSETQRNKGNFPGRFSGRQFSNSRSEMNVSTLELGDSALYLCASSSTGGIDTQYFGPGTRLTVL.

This clonotype was counted a few times. This rearrangement joins TRBV6-6 to TRBJ2-1; D is possibly TRBD1 (6 bases). Per germline, CDR1 MNHNY and CDR2 SVGAGI (reference sequence). V shed 5 bases and J shed 0 bases, with 11 bases lying between them. The CDR3 contains 15 residues. CDR3 DNA: TGTGCCAGCAGTCTGGACAGAAACTCCTACAATGAGCAGTTCTTC. Protein product: CASSLDRNSYNEQFF.

This clonotype has a handful of counts. This chain uses TRBV29-1 with TRBJ2-3, with a tentative D call TRBD2 (6 bases). V was pared by 4 bases and J by 2 bases, with 13 bases between. This CDR3 is built from 14 residues. Germline CDR1 and CDR2: SQVTM and ANQGSEA. The chain's CDR3 is CSVGGGQTTDTQYF. The CDR3 coding sequence is TGCAGCGTTGGGGGAGGCCAGACCACAGATACGCAGTATTTT.

This clonotype was observed a handful of times. The rearrangement uses TRBV2 and TRBJ2-1; 7 bases are a match to TRBD2. The CDR3 is made up of 14 amino acids. Germline CDR1 reads SNHLY; CDR2 reads FYNNEI. The trim removed 2 bases at V and 13 bases at J, leaving 11 bases unmatched. CDR3 loop: CASSESWGGTNQFF. The CDR3 coding sequence is TGTGCCAGCAGTGAAAGTTGGGGCGGGACTAACCAGTTCTTC.

This rearrangement joins TRBV6-2 or TRBV6-3 to TRBJ2-1; the D gene is possibly TRBD1 (5 bases). V was clipped by 7 bases and J by 4 bases, with 11 bases between them. Germline CDR1 reads MNHEY; CDR2 reads SVGEGT. The CDR3 spans 13 residues. The CDR3 protein is CASILDSYNEQFF. Written as DNA, the CDR3 is TGTGCCAGCATCCTAGACAGTTACAATGAGCAGTTCTTC.

As for this clonotype: A read error may produce the germline difference seen at one junction end. This sequence joins TRBV10-3 and TRBJ2-2; tentatively, D is TRBD1 (6 bases). Germline V gene data show CDR1 as ENHRY and CDR2 as SYGVKD. The CDR3 contains 13 residues. CDR3 nucleotide sequence: TGTGCCCTCAGGGGCAGCACCCTTGGGGAGCTGTTTTTT. Its translation: CALRGSTLGELFF.

In this sample, this clonotype turned up a few times. V and J are TRBV20-1 and TRBJ2-1; TRBD2 matches at 10 bases. CDR3 length: 15 amino acids. Trimming removed 3 bases from V and 6 bases from J; junction bases left unmatched: 8. The germline V gene encodes CDR1 DFQATT and CDR2 SNEGSKA (reference sequence). In DNA form, the CDR3 reads TGCAGTGCTAGGGATGGGACTAGCGCTATCAATGAGCAGTTCTTC. It codes for CSARDGTSAINEQFF.

This clonotype turned up a few times. CDR3 sequence (DNA): TGTGCCAGCAGTTTATCGAAAGTTGGGGTAGGGTCCTACAATGAGCAGTTCTTC. The encoded protein is CASSLSKVGVGSYNEQFF. The chain joins TRBV28 to TRBJ2-1; D is unresolved. V was trimmed by 1 base and J by 1 base, leaving 17 bases between them. The germline gives CDR1 MDHEN, CDR2 SYDVKM. This CDR3 spans 18 amino acids.

The genes are TRBV20-1 and TRBJ2-5; TRBD2 aligns across 8 bases. J lost 5 bases, V lost 8 bases, and 10 bases had no gene match. The germline V gene has CDR1 DFQATT and CDR2 SNEGSKA (reference sequence). This CDR3 has 13 residues. This chain's CDR3 is CSSRGGPEETQYF. For the CDR3, the DNA is TGCAGTTCCCGGGGGGGGCCGGAGGAGACCCAGTACTTC.

This rearrangement joins TRBV11-2 to TRBJ2-3; D remains unclear. The germline V and J ends were trimmed by 2 bases and 0 bases, with 12 bases remaining between them. The CDR3 extends over 16 amino acids. The germline CDR1 and CDR2 sequences are SGHAT and FQNNGV. CDR3 loop: CASSLMLDSSTDTQYF. The DNA of the CDR3 is TGTGCCAGCAGCTTAATGCTAGACTCTAGCACAGATACGCAGTATTTT. Full variable domain (outside the CDR3, taken from reference TRBV11-2 and TRBJ2-3): EAGVAQSPRYKIIEKRQSVAFWCNPISGHATLYWYQQILGQGPKLLIQFQNNGVVDDSQLPKDRFSAERLKGVDSTLKIQPAKLEDSAVYLCASSLMLDSSTDTQYFGPGTRLTVL.

The chain carries TRBV30 and TRBJ2-7, with 7 bases identical to TRBD2. Germline V gives CDR1 GTSNPN, CDR2 SVGIG (reference sequence). J gave up 7 bases and V 1 base, and 16 bases lay outside the gene matches. The CDR3 sequence is 16 residues long. The CDR3 loop reads CAWSGRRREFEREQYF. Written as DNA, the CDR3 is TGTGCCTGGAGTGGGCGTAGGCGGGAGTTCGAAAGGGAGCAGTACTTC.

CDR3 DNA: TGCAGCGTTGGGGCAGGGCCCTACAATGAGCAGTTCTTC. It is translated as CSVGAGPYNEQFF. V gene TRBV29-1 combines with J gene TRBJ2-1; a possible D gene is TRBD1 (5 bases). The germline V gene encodes CDR1 SQVTM and CDR2 ANQGSEA. The V and J ends lost 4 bases and 2 bases respectively, with 9 bases between them. The CDR3 length is 13 residues.

This clonotype appeared a few times. The chain is built from TRBV19 and TRBJ1-2, with 7 bases identical to TRBD1. Per the germline V gene, CDR1 is LNHDA and CDR2 is SQIVND (reference sequence). The CDR3 consists of 17 residues. Losses at the gene ends were 5 bases for V and 0 bases for J; bases not matched to a gene: 12. CDR3 nucleotide sequence: TGTGCCAGTAGTCCGTGGATACAGGGGACCGCTAACTATGGCTACACCTTC. This encodes CASSPWIQGTANYGYTF.

This rearrangement joins TRBV5-4 to TRBJ2-3; 13 bases line up with TRBD2. The V segment lost 0 bases and the J segment 4 bases; nucleotides outside the gene matches: 11. Germline CDR1 and CDR2: SGHNT and YYREEE (reference sequence). This CDR3 has 19 amino acids. The CDR3 is CASSLGAWTSGRGADTQYF. DNA for the CDR3: TGTGCCAGCAGCTTGGGGGCCTGGACTAGCGGGAGAGGAGCAGATACGCAGTATTTT. The variable domain in full, with the rest retrieved from reference TRBV5-4 and TRBJ2-3, is ETGVTQSPTHLIKTRGQQVTLRCSSQSGHNTVSWYQQALGQGPQFIFQYYREEENGRGNFPPRFSGLQFPNYSSELNVNALELDDSALYLCASSLGAWTSGRGADTQYFGPGTRLTVL.